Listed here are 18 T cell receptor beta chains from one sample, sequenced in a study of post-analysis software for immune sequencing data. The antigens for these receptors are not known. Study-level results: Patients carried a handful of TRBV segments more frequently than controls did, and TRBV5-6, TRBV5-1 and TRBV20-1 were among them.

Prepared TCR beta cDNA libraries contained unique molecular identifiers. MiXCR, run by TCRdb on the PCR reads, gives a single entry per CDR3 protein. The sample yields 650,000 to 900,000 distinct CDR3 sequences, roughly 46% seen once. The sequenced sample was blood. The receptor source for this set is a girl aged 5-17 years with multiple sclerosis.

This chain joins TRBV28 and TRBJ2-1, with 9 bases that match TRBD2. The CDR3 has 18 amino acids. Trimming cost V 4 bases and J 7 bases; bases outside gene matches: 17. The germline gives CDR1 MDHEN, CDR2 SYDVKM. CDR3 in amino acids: CASSSQGAGGLRENEQFF. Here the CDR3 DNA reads TGTGCCAGCAGTTCCCAAGGTGCGGGAGGGCTCAGGGAGAATGAGCAGTTCTTC. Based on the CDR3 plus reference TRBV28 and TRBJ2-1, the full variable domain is DVKVTQSSRYLVKRTGEKVFLECVQDMDHENMFWYRQDPGLGLRLIYFSYDVKMKEKGDIPEGYSVSREKKERFSLILESASTNQTSMYLCASSSQGAGGLRENEQFFGPGTRLTVL.

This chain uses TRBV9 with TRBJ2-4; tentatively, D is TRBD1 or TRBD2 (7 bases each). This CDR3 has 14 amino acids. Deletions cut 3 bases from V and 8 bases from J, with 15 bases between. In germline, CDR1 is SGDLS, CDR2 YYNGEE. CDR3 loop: CASSGDSGRDIQYF. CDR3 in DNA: TGTGCCAGCAGCGGGGACAGTGGGAGGGACATTCAGTACTTC.

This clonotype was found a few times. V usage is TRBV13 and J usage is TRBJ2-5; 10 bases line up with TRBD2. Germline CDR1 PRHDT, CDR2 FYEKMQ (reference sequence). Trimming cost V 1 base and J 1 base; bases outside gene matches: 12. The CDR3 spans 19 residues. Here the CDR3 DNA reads TGTGCCAGCAGCTTAGTAGGCCTAGCGGGAGAATTGGGCCAAGAGACCCAGTACTTC. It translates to CASSLVGLAGELGQETQYF. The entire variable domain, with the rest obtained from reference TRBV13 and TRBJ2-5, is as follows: AAGVIQSPRHLIKEKRETATLKCYPIPRHDTVYWYQQGPGQDPQFLISFYEKMQSDKGSIPDRFSAQQFSDYHSELNMSSLELGDSALYFCASSLVGLAGELGQETQYFGPGTRLLVL.

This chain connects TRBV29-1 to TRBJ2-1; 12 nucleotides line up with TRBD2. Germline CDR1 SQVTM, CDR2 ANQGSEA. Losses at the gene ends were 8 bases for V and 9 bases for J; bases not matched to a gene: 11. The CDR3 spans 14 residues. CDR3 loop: CSLRLAGALGEQFF. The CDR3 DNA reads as TGCAGCTTGCGACTAGCGGGAGCCCTCGGTGAGCAGTTCTTC.

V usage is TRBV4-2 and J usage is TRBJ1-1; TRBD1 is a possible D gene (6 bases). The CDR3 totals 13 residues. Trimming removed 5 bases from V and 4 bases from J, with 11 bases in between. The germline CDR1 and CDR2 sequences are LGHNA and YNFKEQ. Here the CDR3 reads CASSVGAPTEAFF. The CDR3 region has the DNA TGTGCCAGCAGCGTGGGGGCCCCCACTGAAGCTTTCTTT.

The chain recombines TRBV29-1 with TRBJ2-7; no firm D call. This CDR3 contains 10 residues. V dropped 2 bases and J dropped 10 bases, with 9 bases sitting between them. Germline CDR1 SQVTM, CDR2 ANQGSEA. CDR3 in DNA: TGCAGCGTTGAATTATCCCGACAGTACTTC. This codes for CSVELSRQYF.

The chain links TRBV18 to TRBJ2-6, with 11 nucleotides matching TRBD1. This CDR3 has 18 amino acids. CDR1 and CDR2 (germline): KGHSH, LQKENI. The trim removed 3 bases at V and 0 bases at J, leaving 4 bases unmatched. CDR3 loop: CASSPVGTGGSGANVLTF. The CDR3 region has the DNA TGTGCCAGCTCACCGGTAGGGACAGGGGGCTCTGGGGCCAACGTCCTGACTTTC.

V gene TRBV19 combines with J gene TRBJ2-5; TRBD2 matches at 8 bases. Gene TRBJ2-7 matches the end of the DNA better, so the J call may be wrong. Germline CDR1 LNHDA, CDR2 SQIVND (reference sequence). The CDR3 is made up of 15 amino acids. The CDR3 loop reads CASSAASGQFYEQYF. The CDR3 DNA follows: TGTGCCAGTAGTGCGGCTAGCGGGCAGTTCTACGAGCAGTACTTC.

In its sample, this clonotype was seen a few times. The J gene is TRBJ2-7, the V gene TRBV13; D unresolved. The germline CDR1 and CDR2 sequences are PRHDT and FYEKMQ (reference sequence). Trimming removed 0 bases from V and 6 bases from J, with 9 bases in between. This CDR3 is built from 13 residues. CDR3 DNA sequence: TGTGCCAGCAGCTTAGGCCAGCGCGGCGAGCAGTACTTC. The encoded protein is CASSLGQRGEQYF.

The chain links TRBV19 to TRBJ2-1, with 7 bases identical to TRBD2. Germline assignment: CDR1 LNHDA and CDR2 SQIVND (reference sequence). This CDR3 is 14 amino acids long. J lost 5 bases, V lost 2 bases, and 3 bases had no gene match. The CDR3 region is CASSISAGNNEQFF. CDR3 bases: TGTGCCAGTAGTATATCAGCGGGGAACAATGAGCAGTTCTTC. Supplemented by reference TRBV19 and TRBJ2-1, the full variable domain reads DGGITQSPKYLFRKEGQNVTLSCEQNLNHDAMYWYRQDPGQGLRLIYYSQIVNDFQKGDIAEGYSVSREKKESFPLTVTSAQKNPTAFYLCASSISAGNNEQFFGPGTRLTVL.

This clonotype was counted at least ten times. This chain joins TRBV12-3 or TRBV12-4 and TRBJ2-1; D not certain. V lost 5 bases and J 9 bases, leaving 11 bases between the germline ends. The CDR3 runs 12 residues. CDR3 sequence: CASSPPGGEQFF. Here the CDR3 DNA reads TGTGCCAGCAGTCCCCCGGGCGGTGAGCAGTTCTTC.

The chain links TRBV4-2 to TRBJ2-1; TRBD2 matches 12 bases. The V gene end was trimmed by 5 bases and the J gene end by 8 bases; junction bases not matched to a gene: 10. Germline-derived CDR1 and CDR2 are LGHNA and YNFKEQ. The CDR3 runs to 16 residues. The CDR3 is CASSVGLAGGYDEQFF. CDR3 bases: TGTGCCAGCAGCGTGGGCCTAGCGGGAGGGTATGATGAGCAGTTCTTC.

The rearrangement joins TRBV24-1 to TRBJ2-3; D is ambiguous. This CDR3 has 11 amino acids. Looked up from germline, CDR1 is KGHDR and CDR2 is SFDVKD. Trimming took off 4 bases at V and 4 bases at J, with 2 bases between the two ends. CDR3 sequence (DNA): TGTGCCACCAGTGAGGCAGATACGCAGTATTTT. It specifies CATSEADTQYF.

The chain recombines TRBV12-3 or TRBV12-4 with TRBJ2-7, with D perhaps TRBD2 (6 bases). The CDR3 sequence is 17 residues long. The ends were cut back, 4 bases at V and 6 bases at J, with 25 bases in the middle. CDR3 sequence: CASSSARSGRAQSEQYF. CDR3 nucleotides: TGTGCCAGCAGTTCCGCCCGTAGCGGCCGAGCTCAGTCCGAGCAGTACTTC.

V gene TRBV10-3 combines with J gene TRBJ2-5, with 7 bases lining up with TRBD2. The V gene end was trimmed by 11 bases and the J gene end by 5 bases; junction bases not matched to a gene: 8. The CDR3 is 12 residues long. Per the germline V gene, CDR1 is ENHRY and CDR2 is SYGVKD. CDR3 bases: TGTGCCGTGGGGGGGGAGATGGAGACCCAGTACTTC. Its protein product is CAVGGEMETQYF.

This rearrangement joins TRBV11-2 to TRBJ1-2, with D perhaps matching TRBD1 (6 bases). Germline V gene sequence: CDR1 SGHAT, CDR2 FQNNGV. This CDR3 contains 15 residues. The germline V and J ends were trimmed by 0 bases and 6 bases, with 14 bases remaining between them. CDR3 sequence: CASSLELNRVDGYTF. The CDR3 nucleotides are TGTGCCAGCAGCTTAGAGTTGAACAGGGTTGATGGCTACACCTTC.

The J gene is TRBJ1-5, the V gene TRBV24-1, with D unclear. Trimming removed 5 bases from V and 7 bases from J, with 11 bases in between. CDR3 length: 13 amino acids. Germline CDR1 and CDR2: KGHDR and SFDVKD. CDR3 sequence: CATSAFGSQPQHF. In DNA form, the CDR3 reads TGTGCCACCAGTGCCTTTGGTTCCCAGCCCCAGCATTTT.

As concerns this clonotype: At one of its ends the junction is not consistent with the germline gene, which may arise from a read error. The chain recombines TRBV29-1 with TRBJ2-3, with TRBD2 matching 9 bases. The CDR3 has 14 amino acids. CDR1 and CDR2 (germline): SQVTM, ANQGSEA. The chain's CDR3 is CSVEGLAGTDTQYF. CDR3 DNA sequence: TGCAGCGTCGAAGGGCTAGCGGGAACCGATACGCAGTATTTT.